Presented here are 24 T cell receptor beta chains from one specimen sequenced in a study of Ad26.COV2.S vaccination and SARS-CoV-2 variants. Stated treatment: some 20 received Ad26.COV2.S at low or high dose, single or two shots; several received placebo; per-sample allocation not given. All samples were drawn on day 63, counting from the first vaccine or placebo injection. Libraries were prepared by immunoSEQ multiplex PCR; TCRdb keeps only in-frame clonotypes and omits some of them. The sample carries roughly 300,000 clones, less than 90% recorded once. The sample in question was peripheral blood, obtained in a trial of Ad26.COV2.S vaccine versus placebo. Every receptor here comes from a person between 18 and 65 years old who received the Ad26.COV2.S COVID-19 vaccine or a placebo.

This chain uses TRBV6-2 or TRBV6-3 with TRBJ1-5; 7 positions agree with TRBD1. The CDR3 contains 14 residues. Losses at the gene ends were 4 bases for V and 5 bases for J; bases not matched to a gene: 5. In germline, CDR1 is MNHEY, CDR2 SVGEGT. The CDR3 coding sequence is TGTGCCAGCAGTTTGAGGGGGCATCATCAGCCCCAGCATTTT. Translated, it gives CASSLRGHHQPQHF.

This sequence joins TRBV5-5 and TRBJ2-7, with 9 bases fitting TRBD2. With V trimmed by 4 bases and J by 2 bases, 7 bases remained unmatched. CDR3 length equals 15 residues. Germline CDR1 is SGHKS and CDR2 is YYEKEE (reference sequence). CDR3 nucleotide sequence: TGTGCCAGCAGCCCCTCGAGCGGGGGGACCTACGAGCAGTACTTC. Amino acids: CASSPSSGGTYEQYF.

This clone came up a few times. The chain employs TRBV30 and TRBJ1-5, with 7 nucleotides matching TRBD1. The CDR3 is 12 amino acids. Trimming removed 7 bases from V and 2 bases from J; junction bases left unmatched: 2. CDR1 and CDR2 (germline): GTSNPN, SVGIG (reference sequence). CDR3: CAFDRGNQPQHF. CDR3 sequence (DNA): TGTGCCTTTGACAGGGGCAATCAGCCCCAGCATTTT.

This chain links TRBV19 with TRBJ2-5; tentative D call: TRBD1 (5 bases). The ends were cut back, 6 bases at V and 4 bases at J, with 9 bases in the middle. Germline V gene data show CDR1 as LNHDA and CDR2 as SQIVND (reference sequence). The CDR3 is 12 amino acids. The CDR3 loop reads CASSDRGETQYF. CDR3 DNA: TGTGCCAGTAGCGATAGGGGAGAGACCCAGTACTTC.

This sequence joins TRBV14 and TRBJ2-1; D is undetermined. The CDR3 covers 18 residues. Germline CDR1 SGHDN, CDR2 FVKESK. Deletions cut 3 bases from V and 3 bases from J, with 21 bases between. CDR3 bases: TGTGCCAGCAGCCACCTCCACCCAGACTTCCCCGACTACAATGAGCAGTTCTTC. This translates into CASSHLHPDFPDYNEQFF. Based on the CDR3 plus reference TRBV14 and TRBJ2-1, the full variable domain is EAGVTQFPSHSVIEKGQTVTLRCDPISGHDNLYWYRRVMGKEIKFLLHFVKESKQDESGMPNNRFLAERTGGTYSTLKVQPAELEDSGVYFCASSHLHPDFPDYNEQFFGPGTRLTVL.

J is TRBJ2-1 and V is TRBV7-9; 12 bases map to TRBD1. CDR1 is SEHNR and CDR2 is FQNEAQ in the germline V gene (reference sequence). V shed 5 bases and J 13 bases; nucleotides not matched to a gene: 15. CDR3 length: 16 residues. The CDR3 coding sequence is TGTGCCAGCAGCCAAAGCGGGGACAGGGGGCTTTGGGGTCAGTTCTTC. Translated, it gives CASSQSGDRGLWGQFF.

J is TRBJ2-7 and V is TRBV7-2; 8 positions match TRBD1. The V gene end was trimmed by 0 bases and the J gene end by 0 bases; junction bases not matched to a gene: 10. The CDR3 contains 18 residues. Germline-derived CDR1 and CDR2 are SGHTA and FQGNSA. This CDR3 reads CASSLAPGTGTNSYEQYF. CDR3 in DNA: TGTGCCAGCAGCTTAGCCCCCGGGACAGGAACCAACTCCTACGAGCAGTACTTC.

V and J are TRBV9 and TRBJ1-2; the D is unclear. The CDR3 has 14 residues. Germline CDR1 and CDR2: SGDLS and YYNGEE. Trimming took 0 bases from V and 8 from J, leaving 14 bases between them. The CDR3 bases are TGTGCCAGCAGCGTAGGCCCGGGGTTAGAGGGCTACACCTTC. It codes for CASSVGPGLEGYTF. Full variable domain (rest looked up from reference TRBV9 and TRBJ1-2): DSGVTQTPKHLITATGQRVTLRCSPRSGDLSVYWYQQSLDQGLQFLIQYYNGEERAKGNILERFSAQQFPDLHSELNLSSLELGDSALYFCASSVGPGLEGYTFGSGTRLTVV.

The V call is TRBV28, the J call TRBJ1-1; D is ambiguous. CDR3 size: 15 residues. V was pared by 6 bases and J by 3 bases, with 17 bases between. CDR1 MDHEN and CDR2 SYDVKM come from the germline V gene. Here the CDR3 reads CASRNPSRIYTEAFF. CDR3 coding DNA: TGTGCCAGCAGGAACCCCTCCCGGATTTACACTGAAGCTTTCTTT.

The rearrangement joins TRBV7-6 to TRBJ1-4; 9 nucleotides agree with TRBD1. The germline V gene encodes CDR1 SGHVS and CDR2 FNYEAQ. The CDR3 runs to 17 residues. Trimming took 4 bases from V and 2 from J; bases not matched to a gene: 8. The CDR3 sequence: CASSSDRGTLTNEKLFF. CDR3 DNA: TGTGCCAGCAGCTCAGACAGGGGGACCTTGACTAATGAAAAACTGTTTTTT.

V is TRBV6-4 and J is TRBJ2-1, with TRBD2 identical over 12 bases. V shed 0 bases, J shed 8 bases, and the junction held 2 bases outside the gene matches. CDR3 length: 15 residues. CDR1 and CDR2 from the germline V gene are MRHNA and SNTAGT. The CDR3 loop reads CASSDSTSGSDEQFF. In DNA, the CDR3 is TGTGCCAGCAGTGACTCGACTAGCGGGAGCGATGAGCAGTTCTTC.

The chain is built from TRBV5-1 and TRBJ2-5, with TRBD2 matching 8 bases. Germline-derived CDR1 and CDR2 are SGHRS and YFSETQ. The J segment lost 0 bases and the V segment lost 9 bases, leaving 7 bases of the junction unmatched. This CDR3 comprises 14 residues. In DNA form, the CDR3 reads TGCGCCACTACTAGCGGAAATAACCAAGAGACCCAGTACTTC. It encodes CATTSGNNQETQYF.

The chain has TRBV19 and TRBJ1-5; D possibly corresponds to TRBD1 (6 bases). V was shortened by 5 bases and J by 2 bases, with 31 bases between the two germline ends. Germline values: CDR1 LNHDA, CDR2 SQIVND (reference sequence). This CDR3 comprises 21 residues. The CDR3 DNA reads as TGTGCCAGTAGTCCGGCAACCGGGACAACACCGTTCTTAGTCGGCAATCAGCCCCAGCATTTT. It translates to CASSPATGTTPFLVGNQPQHF.

This sequence joins TRBV19 and TRBJ2-5; possible D gene TRBD2, 7 bases. Germline assignment: CDR1 LNHDA and CDR2 SQIVND (reference sequence). V dropped 6 bases and J dropped 5 bases, with 13 bases sitting between them. The CDR3 loop spans 13 amino acids. The chain's CDR3 is CASRPEGGETQYF. In nucleotides, the CDR3 is TGTGCCAGTAGGCCAGAGGGGGGGGAGACCCAGTACTTC.

J is TRBJ2-3 and V is TRBV24-1; TRBD1 might be the D (6 bases). Trimming took off 0 bases at V and 2 bases at J, with 8 bases between the two ends. Germline CDR1 is KGHDR and CDR2 is SFDVKD. The CDR3 is 15 residues long. The CDR3 protein is CATSDLEGDTDTQYF. CDR3 nucleotide sequence: TGTGCCACCAGTGATTTGGAGGGGGACACAGATACGCAGTATTTT.

CDR3 sequence reads: CATSDTGDTYEQYF. The CDR3 DNA sequence: TGTGCCACCAGTGATACAGGGGATACCTACGAGCAGTACTTC. The V gene is TRBV24-1, the J gene TRBJ2-7, with 7 nucleotides matching TRBD1. The germline V gene has CDR1 KGHDR and CDR2 SFDVKD. The CDR3 is 14 residues long. The V and J ends lost 3 bases and 2 bases, in that order; junction bases with no gene match: 3.

The chain employs TRBV6-5 and TRBJ2-2, with 8 bases that match TRBD2. CDR1 MNHEY and CDR2 SVGAGI come from the germline V gene. The V segment lost 6 bases and the J segment 3 bases; nucleotides outside the gene matches: 3. The CDR3 has 14 amino acids. The CDR3 loop reads CASRSGGDTGELFF. The CDR3 region has the DNA TGTGCCAGCAGATCGGGGGGGGACACCGGGGAGCTGTTTTTT.

The chain recombines TRBV5-5 with TRBJ2-7; 8 nucleotides line up with TRBD1. Germline CDR1 and CDR2: SGHKS and YYEKEE (reference sequence). The CDR3 runs to 15 residues. The V and J ends lost 5 bases and 3 bases, in that order; junction bases with no gene match: 10. CDR3 sequence (DNA): TGTGCCAGCAGAACCGGGACAGGAGGTCTCTACGAGCAGTACTTC. Encoded protein: CASRTGTGGLYEQYF.

V usage is TRBV7-9 and J usage is TRBJ2-2; D is perhaps TRBD1 or TRBD2 (5 bases each). This CDR3 is built from 14 residues. With 5 bases removed from V and 2 bases from J, the gap between germline ends came to 9 bases. From germline, CDR1 is SEHNR and CDR2 FQNEAQ (reference sequence). The CDR3 loop is CASSGRDNTGELFF. CDR3 DNA sequence: TGTGCCAGCAGCGGCAGGGACAACACCGGGGAGCTGTTTTTT. The full variable domain, completed using reference TRBV7-9 and TRBJ2-2, is DTGVSQNPRHKITKRGQNVTFRCDPISEHNRLYWYRQTLGQGPEFLTYFQNEAQLEKSRLLSDRFSAERPKGSFSTLEIQRTEQGDSAMYLCASSGRDNTGELFFGEGSRLTVL.

The rearrangement joins TRBV5-1 to TRBJ2-7; possibly TRBD2 for D (5 bases). The germline V and J ends were trimmed by 2 bases and 3 bases, with 6 bases remaining between them. Per germline, CDR1 SGHRS and CDR2 YFSETQ. CDR3 length: 12 residues. The CDR3: CASSFEGYEQYF. CDR3 nucleotide sequence: TGCGCCAGCAGCTTCGAGGGCTACGAGCAGTACTTC.

Concerning this clone: In the same sample, other DNA sequences code for this CDR3. This chain links TRBV5-1 with TRBJ2-7; a possible D gene is TRBD1 (6 bases). The CDR3 sequence is 13 residues long. The germline CDR1 and CDR2 sequences are SGHRS and YFSETQ. The V end lost 0 bases, the J end lost 4 bases, and 8 bases lay between the germline ends. In DNA form, the CDR3 reads TGCGCCAGCAGCTTGGACAGGGAATACGAGCAGTACTTC. Encoded protein: CASSLDREYEQYF.

V gene TRBV28 combines with J gene TRBJ1-1, with D unresolved. Per the germline V gene, CDR1 is MDHEN and CDR2 is SYDVKM. This CDR3 contains 14 residues. The germline V and J ends were trimmed by 5 bases and 1 base, with 11 bases remaining between them. The CDR3 region has the DNA TGTGCCAGCAGTCAATCGTCTGAGAACACTGAAGCTTTCTTT. Protein product: CASSQSSENTEAFF.

The chain joins TRBV6-2 or TRBV6-3 to TRBJ2-4; D is ambiguous. The CDR3 covers 14 residues. The V end lost 2 bases, the J end lost 5 bases, and 10 bases lay between the germline ends. CDR1 and CDR2 (germline): MNHEY, SVGEGT. As DNA, the CDR3 is TGTGCCAGCAGTTACGGGCCACACCAAAACATTCAGTACTTC. Amino acid sequence: CASSYGPHQNIQYF.

V and J are TRBV7-2 and TRBJ2-7; 8 positions agree with TRBD1. V trimming: 6 bases; J trimming: 3 bases; junction bases outside the gene matches: 1. In germline, CDR1 is SGHTA, CDR2 FQGNSA. CDR3 length: 12 amino acids. The chain's CDR3 is CASSGTGYEQYF. The CDR3 DNA follows: TGTGCCAGCAGTGGGACAGGCTACGAGCAGTACTTC.